The clone carrying this TCR beta chain was seen once. TCRdb's copy holds only in-frame clones and misses some; the assay was immunoSEQ multiplex PCR. This table holds fewer than 95,000 clones, 94% found once. The CDR3 is made up of 19 amino acids. The V gene end was trimmed by 5 bases and the J gene end by 5 bases; junction bases not matched to a gene: 18. Looked up from germline, CDR1 is MRHNA and CDR2 is SNTAGT. The data are from a study of T cell changes during pregnancy in multiple sclerosis. Sequencing used peripheral blood, obtained in the third trimester of pregnancy. This clonotype was obtained from a female donor with multiple sclerosis, enrolled in a pregnancy study. The chain has TRBV6-4 and TRBJ2-5, with 12 bases that match TRBD2. CDR3 region: CASSRYRTSGTLMGETQYF. The CDR3 DNA reads as TGTGCCAGCAGTAGGTATAGGACTAGCGGGACCCTTATGGGGGAGACCCAGTACTTC.